What follows are 19 T cell receptor beta chains derived from one specimen sequenced in a study of CD8 T cells in ankylosing spondylitis. MiXCR, applied by TCRdb to the 5' RACE reads, yields one record per CDR3 protein. This repertoire shows about 220,000 distinct CDR3 sequences, about a quarter found once; its top ten account for about 6.2%. Sequenced: blood, either unsorted or a sorted T cell fraction (not recorded which). The receptor source for this set is a male donor with ankylosing spondylitis or in good health (not recorded which).

The chain recombines TRBV20-1 with TRBJ2-5, with 8 bases identical to TRBD2. CDR1 and CDR2 from the germline V gene are DFQATT and SNEGSKA (reference sequence). The trim removed 5 bases at V and 2 bases at J, leaving 7 bases unmatched. The CDR3 is 14 amino acids. For the CDR3, the DNA is TGCAGTGCTGGATTGACTAGCGTACAAGAGACCCAGTACTTC. Protein product: CSAGLTSVQETQYF.

This clonotype was observed many times. This sequence joins TRBV12-3 or TRBV12-4 and TRBJ1-5; 9 nucleotides agree with TRBD1. This CDR3 is 17 amino acids long. Unmatched junction bases numbered 9, after V lost 6 bases and J lost 0 bases. The CDR3 is CASSGGQGIYSNQPQHF. The CDR3 DNA follows: TGTGCCAGCAGCGGCGGACAGGGGATTTATAGCAATCAGCCCCAGCATTTT.

The chain joins TRBV6-1 to TRBJ1-6, with 9 nucleotides matching TRBD1. The CDR3 is 14 amino acids. Per germline, CDR1 MNHNS and CDR2 SASEGT. Trimming removed 5 bases from V and 8 bases from J; junction bases left unmatched: 4. CDR3 sequence (DNA): TGTGCCAGCAGTCAGGGACAGGGTCATTCACCCCTCCACTTT. Its protein product is CASSQGQGHSPLHF.

This rearrangement joins TRBV10-3 to TRBJ2-5, with unresolved D. The CDR3 runs to 15 residues. The V gene lost 6 bases and the J gene lost 0 bases, with 14 bases spanning the gap. CDR1 and CDR2 (germline): ENHRY, SYGVKD. The CDR3, as DNA: TGTGCCATCAGCCAAGAGTCCCGGTACCAAGAGACCCAGTACTTC. Residues: CAISQESRYQETQYF.

The V call is TRBV20-1, the J call TRBJ2-7; D is perhaps TRBD2 (5 bases). CDR1 is DFQATT and CDR2 is SNEGSKA in the germline V gene (reference sequence). Trimming took off 3 bases at V and 3 bases at J, with 18 bases between the two ends. CDR3 size: 15 residues. CDR3 nucleotides: TGCAGTGCTAGCCCCTCCCCCGGACTTTACTACGAGCAGTACTTC. Amino acid sequence: CSASPSPGLYYEQYF.

The chain is built from TRBV12-3 or TRBV12-4 and TRBJ1-2, with D possibly matching TRBD1 (5 bases). Trimming took 3 bases from V and 4 from J, leaving 12 bases between them. The length of the CDR3 is 14 residues. Written as DNA, the CDR3 is TGTGCCAGCAGTTTGGGGGATATGGGCTATGGCTACACCTTC. It is translated as CASSLGDMGYGYTF.

This rearrangement joins TRBV20-1 to TRBJ2-7, with D tentatively TRBD1 (6 bases). This CDR3 is 13 amino acids long. V lost 5 bases to trimming and J lost 0 bases, with 11 bases between them. CDR1 DFQATT and CDR2 SNEGSKA come from the germline V gene (reference sequence). The CDR3 loop reads CSAPRGSSYEQYF. The CDR3 nucleotides are TGCAGTGCTCCCAGGGGAAGCTCCTACGAGCAGTACTTC.

The table lists this clonotype with many counts. V usage is TRBV20-1 and J usage is TRBJ2-3; 8 nucleotides agree with TRBD2. V lost 5 bases, J lost 6 bases, and 10 bases stayed unmatched. CDR1 DFQATT and CDR2 SNEGSKA come from the germline V gene (reference sequence). The CDR3 sequence is 14 residues long. CDR3 nucleotide sequence: TGCAGTGCTGGCCTGACTAGCGAAGGTGATACGCAGTATTTT. It codes for CSAGLTSEGDTQYF.

This clonotype was observed many times. The chain combines TRBV12-3 or TRBV12-4 with TRBJ1-6; 7 bases line up with TRBD1. V shed 1 base, J shed 6 bases, and the junction held 0 bases outside the gene matches. There are 14 residues in the CDR3. The CDR3 loop is CASSLDRGNSPLHF. The DNA of the CDR3 is TGTGCCAGCAGTTTAGACAGGGGTAATTCACCCCTCCACTTT.

This clonotype appeared many times. This sequence joins TRBV6-5 and TRBJ2-1; no clear D gene. The V end lost 0 bases, the J end lost 13 bases, and 16 bases lay between the germline ends. The CDR3 covers 14 residues. CDR1 and CDR2 (germline): MNHEY, SVGAGI. The CDR3 DNA follows: TGTGCCAGCAGTTACTCGAAGGTTCTAGAGGATCAGTTCTTC. Translated: CASSYSKVLEDQFF.

V is TRBV7-3 and J is TRBJ2-7, with 8 bases that match TRBD2. The germline V gene encodes CDR1 SGHTA and CDR2 FQGTGA. This CDR3 has 15 residues. J gave up 4 bases and V 4 bases, and 9 bases lay outside the gene matches. The CDR3 loop reads CASSSPGTRAYEQYF. The CDR3 region has the DNA TGTGCCAGCAGCTCACCCGGGACTAGGGCTTACGAGCAGTACTTC.

This clonotype came up many times. This chain links TRBV7-3 with TRBJ2-3; TRBD2 agrees at 7 bases. Germline trimming cut 5 bases from V and 0 bases from J; bases unmatched to any gene: 8. This CDR3 region has 16 residues. The germline gives CDR1 SGHTA, CDR2 FQGTGA. Here the CDR3 DNA reads TGTGCCAGCAGCCCGTACGATAGCGGGAGCACAGATACGCAGTATTTT. It translates to CASSPYDSGSTDTQYF.

In its sample, this clonotype was seen a few times. The J gene is TRBJ2-7, the V gene TRBV29-1, with D perhaps TRBD2 (7 bases). Germline CDR1 and CDR2: SQVTM and ANQGSEA. This CDR3 has 13 residues. V was clipped by 6 bases and J by 3 bases, with 15 bases between them. The CDR3 DNA sequence: TGCAGCGTGGGCCGAGGGGGGGGCTACGAGCAGTACTTC. Its protein product is CSVGRGGGYEQYF.

The chain couples TRBV27 to TRBJ2-1, with D perhaps TRBD2 (5 bases). The CDR3 extends over 17 amino acids. Looked up from germline, CDR1 is MNHEY and CDR2 is SMNVEV (reference sequence). V lost 2 bases, J lost 0 bases, and 14 bases lay in between. CDR3 protein: CASSLSPSLSSYNEQFF. The CDR3 region has the DNA TGTGCCAGCAGTTTAAGTCCTAGCCTGAGCTCCTACAATGAGCAGTTCTTC.

This clonotype was counted many times. V is TRBV5-1 and J is TRBJ1-1, with D uncertain. Between the trimmed V and J ends, which lost 1 base and 0 bases, there was a span of 16 bases. Germline V gene sequence: CDR1 SGHRS, CDR2 YFSETQ. This CDR3 comprises 17 residues. This CDR3 reads CASSLLSGEGMNTEAFF. The CDR3 DNA follows: TGCGCCAGCAGCTTGTTATCGGGTGAAGGGATGAACACTGAAGCTTTCTTT.

V is TRBV20-1 and J is TRBJ2-7; 8 nucleotides match TRBD2. The CDR3 is made up of 12 amino acids. V was pared by 6 bases and J by 8 bases, with 9 bases of the junction left unmatched. CDR1 DFQATT and CDR2 SNEGSKA come from the germline V gene (reference sequence). CDR3 coding DNA: TGCAGTGCCGGACTAGCTTGGTACAAGCAGTACTTC. Its translation is CSAGLAWYKQYF.

This clonotype was seen at least ten times. The chain links TRBV3-1 to TRBJ2-1, with D perhaps TRBD1 or TRBD2 (6 bases each). V was clipped by 7 bases and J by 9 bases, with 16 bases between them. In germline, CDR1 is LGHDT, CDR2 YNNKEL (reference sequence). The CDR3 is made up of 13 amino acids. The CDR3 here is CASTHFGGTEQFF. As DNA, the CDR3 is TGTGCCAGCACCCACTTCGGGGGCACTGAGCAGTTCTTC.

The chain links TRBV12-3 or TRBV12-4 to TRBJ2-4, with D unclear. There are 15 residues in the CDR3. V was cut by 6 bases and J by 2 bases, with 14 bases left in between. The CDR3 nucleotides are TGTGCCAGCAGCCCCTCGGGCCTTACCAAAAACATTCAGTACTTC. Its translation: CASSPSGLTKNIQYF.

This clonotype was seen repeatedly, ten times or more. The rearrangement uses TRBV5-6 and TRBJ2-1; TRBD1 aligns across 10 bases. The CDR3 has 17 amino acids. The germline V gene has CDR1 SGHDT and CDR2 YYEEEE. V trimming: 0 bases; J trimming: 0 bases; junction bases outside the gene matches: 3. The CDR3 protein is CASSLADRGVSYNEQFF. The CDR3 bases are TGTGCCAGCAGCTTGGCGGACAGGGGGGTCTCCTACAATGAGCAGTTCTTC.